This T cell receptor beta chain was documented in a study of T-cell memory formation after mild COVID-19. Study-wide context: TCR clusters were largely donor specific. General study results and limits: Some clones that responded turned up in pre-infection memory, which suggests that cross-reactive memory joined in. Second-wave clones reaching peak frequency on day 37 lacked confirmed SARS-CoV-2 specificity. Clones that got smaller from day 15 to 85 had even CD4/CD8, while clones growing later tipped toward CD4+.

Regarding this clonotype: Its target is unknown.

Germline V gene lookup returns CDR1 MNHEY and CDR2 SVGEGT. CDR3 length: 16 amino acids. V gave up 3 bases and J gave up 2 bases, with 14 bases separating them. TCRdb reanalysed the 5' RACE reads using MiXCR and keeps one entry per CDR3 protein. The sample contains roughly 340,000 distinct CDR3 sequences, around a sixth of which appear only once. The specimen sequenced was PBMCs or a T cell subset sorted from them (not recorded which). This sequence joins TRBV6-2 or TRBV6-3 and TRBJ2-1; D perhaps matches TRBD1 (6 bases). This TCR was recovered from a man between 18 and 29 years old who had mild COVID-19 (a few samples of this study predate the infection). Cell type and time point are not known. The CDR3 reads CASSYPNQGTYNEQFF. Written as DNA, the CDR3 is TGTGCCAGCAGTTATCCAAATCAGGGGACCTACAATGAGCAGTTCTTC.